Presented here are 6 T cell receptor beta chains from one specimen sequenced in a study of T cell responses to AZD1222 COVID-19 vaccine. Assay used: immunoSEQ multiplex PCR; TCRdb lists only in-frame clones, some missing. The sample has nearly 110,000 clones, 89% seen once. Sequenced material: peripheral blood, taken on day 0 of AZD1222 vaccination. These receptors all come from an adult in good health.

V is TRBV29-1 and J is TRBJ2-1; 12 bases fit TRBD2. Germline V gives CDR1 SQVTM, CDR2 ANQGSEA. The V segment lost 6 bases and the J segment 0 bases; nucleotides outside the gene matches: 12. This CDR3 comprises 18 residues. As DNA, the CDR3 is TGCAGCGTCCTGACTAGCGGGGGATTACATAGCTCCTACAATGAGCAGTTCTTC. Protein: CSVLTSGGLHSSYNEQFF.

This chain's CDR3 is CASSVQGLSTEAFF. The CDR3 DNA is TGTGCCAGCAGTGTTCAGGGGCTGAGCACTGAAGCTTTCTTT. V gene TRBV2 combines with J gene TRBJ1-1, with D possibly matching TRBD1 (6 bases). Germline-derived CDR1 and CDR2 are SNHLY and FYNNEI. This CDR3 is built from 14 residues. V lost 4 bases and J 4 bases, leaving 13 bases between the germline ends. Filled out from reference TRBV2 and TRBJ1-1, the complete variable domain reads EPEVTQTPSHQVTQMGQEVILRCVPISNHLYFYWYRQILGQKVEFLVSFYNNEISEKSEIFDDQFSVERPDGSNFTLKIRSTKLEDSAMYFCASSVQGLSTEAFFGQGTRLTVV.

The CDR3 DNA is TGTGCCAGCAGCTTAGAGGCCCTAGCGGGGCGCACAGATACGCAGTATTTT. This translates into CASSLEALAGRTDTQYF. The chain joins TRBV7-3 to TRBJ2-3; 9 positions agree with TRBD2. V shed 2 bases, J shed 1 base, and the junction held 7 bases outside the gene matches. The CDR3 consists of 17 residues. Germline CDR1 SGHTA, CDR2 FQGTGA. Full variable domain (missing parts from reference TRBV7-3 and TRBJ2-3): GAGVSQTPSNKVTEKGKYVELRCDPISGHTALYWYRQSLGQGPEFLIYFQGTGAADDSGLPNDRFFAVRPEGSVSTLKIQRTERGDSAVYLCASSLEALAGRTDTQYFGPGTRLTVL.

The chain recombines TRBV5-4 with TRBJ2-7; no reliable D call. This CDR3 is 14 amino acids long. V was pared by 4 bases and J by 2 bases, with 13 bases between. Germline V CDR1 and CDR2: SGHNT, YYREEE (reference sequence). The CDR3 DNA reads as TGTGCCAGCAGCCCCGGAACACAAACCTACGAGCAGTACTTC. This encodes CASSPGTQTYEQYF. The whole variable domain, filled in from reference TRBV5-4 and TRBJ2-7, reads ETGVTQSPTHLIKTRGQQVTLRCSSQSGHNTVSWYQQALGQGPQFIFQYYREEENGRGNFPPRFSGLQFPNYSSELNVNALELDDSALYLCASSPGTQTYEQYFGPGTRLTVT.

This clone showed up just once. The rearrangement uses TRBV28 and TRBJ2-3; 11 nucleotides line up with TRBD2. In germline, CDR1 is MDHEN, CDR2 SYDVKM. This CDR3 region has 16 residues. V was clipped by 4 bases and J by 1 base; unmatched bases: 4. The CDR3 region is CASSSLAGGGTDTQYF. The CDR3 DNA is TGTGCCAGCAGTTCGCTAGCGGGAGGAGGCACAGATACGCAGTATTTT.

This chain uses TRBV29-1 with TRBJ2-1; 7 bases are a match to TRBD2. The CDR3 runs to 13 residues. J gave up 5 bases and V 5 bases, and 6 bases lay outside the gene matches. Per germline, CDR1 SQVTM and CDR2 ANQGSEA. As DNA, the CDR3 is TGCAGCGTTTGGGAGGGGATCCACAATGAGCAGTTCTTC. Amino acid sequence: CSVWEGIHNEQFF.